This paragraph covers one TCR beta chain sequence. Study processing details: Amplification with reference gene primers provided the estimates of nucleated cell counts. The table came from immunoSEQ multiplex PCR; TCRdb's copy has only in-frame clones and leaves some out. D and trimming were read from the DNA, whereas the V and J calls and clone size are those reported in that table. The sample includes fewer than 400,000 clones, 89% of them seen just once. Trimming removed 6 bases at V and 0 bases at J, with 6 bases between. This CDR3 has 13 amino acids. Germline CDR1 and CDR2: SNHLY and FYNNEI. The data originate from a study of blood T cell repertoires in COVID-19. Study at large: Sources were T cells, B-cell-depleted T cells, or PBMCs; the material itself was cDNA or gDNA.

In Seattle, patients joined the study during active infection and were tracked longitudinally. The V and J genes are TRBV2 and TRBJ2-1; D may be TRBD2 (5 bases). Source material: peripheral blood. This receptor was identified in a woman aged 25 to 39 with COVID-19, enrolled during active disease. Here the CDR3 reads CASRGSSYNEQFF. The CDR3 DNA reads TGTGCCAGCAGGGGGAGCTCCTACAATGAGCAGTTCTTC. Full variable domain (missing parts from reference TRBV2 and TRBJ2-1): EPEVTQTPSHQVTQMGQEVILRCVPISNHLYFYWYRQILGQKVEFLVSFYNNEISEKSEIFDDQFSVERPDGSNFTLKIRSTKLEDSAMYFCASRGSSYNEQFFGPGTRLTVL.